This T cell receptor (beta chain) was obtained from a study of cytomegalovirus exposure and HLA in healthy donors. Findings and limits, study-wide: An observed cluster of highly shared sequence variants was recorded as a likely sequencing artifact. One variant, a missense change in DCLRE1C, was linked in a later analysis to TCR beta V- and J-gene trimming.

The germline V gene encodes CDR1 SEHNR and CDR2 FQNEAQ (reference sequence). The CDR3 extends over 13 amino acids. Trimming stripped 5 bases from V and 3 bases from J, with 10 bases between. A few counts support this clone. Its antigen remains unknown. PCR employed 60 Vbeta and 13 Jbeta primers. Assay used: immunoSEQ multiplex PCR; TCRdb lists only in-frame clones, some missing. The sample consists of 150,000 or so clones, approximately 80% of them appearing once. Sequencing input: PBMCs. This chain joins TRBV7-9 and TRBJ1-1; no definite D call. The sequence was collected from a woman between 45 and 65 years old in good health and CMV-seropositive. The CDR3 sequence: CASSPTGDTEAFF. The CDR3 region has the DNA TGTGCCAGCAGCCCAACGGGAGACACTGAAGCTTTCTTT.